This T cell receptor beta chain is drawn from a study of blood T cell repertoires in COVID-19. Sequencing was performed with immunoSEQ multiplex PCR; in TCRdb, only in-frame clones are kept and a portion is missing. The top ten hold less than 6.5% of the sample, which has more than 95,000 clones, less than 90% seen once. This sequence was found in a human donor in a cohort sampled during active COVID-19. The sample taken for sequencing was peripheral blood.

CDR3 amino acids: CASSVAWDRGSRGTGELFF. In nucleotides, the CDR3 is TGTGCCAGCAGCGTAGCTTGGGACAGGGGGAGTCGTGGCACCGGGGAGCTGTTTTTT. The chain uses TRBV9 and TRBJ2-2; 11 bases agree with TRBD1. Germline loops: CDR1 SGDLS, CDR2 YYNGEE. Trimming removed 0 bases from V and 4 bases from J; junction bases left unmatched: 11. The CDR3 runs to 19 residues. Supplemented by reference TRBV9 and TRBJ2-2, the full variable domain reads DSGVTQTPKHLITATGQRVTLRCSPRSGDLSVYWYQQSLDQGLQFLIQYYNGEERAKGNILERFSAQQFPDLHSELNLSSLELGDSALYFCASSVAWDRGSRGTGELFFGEGSRLTVL.